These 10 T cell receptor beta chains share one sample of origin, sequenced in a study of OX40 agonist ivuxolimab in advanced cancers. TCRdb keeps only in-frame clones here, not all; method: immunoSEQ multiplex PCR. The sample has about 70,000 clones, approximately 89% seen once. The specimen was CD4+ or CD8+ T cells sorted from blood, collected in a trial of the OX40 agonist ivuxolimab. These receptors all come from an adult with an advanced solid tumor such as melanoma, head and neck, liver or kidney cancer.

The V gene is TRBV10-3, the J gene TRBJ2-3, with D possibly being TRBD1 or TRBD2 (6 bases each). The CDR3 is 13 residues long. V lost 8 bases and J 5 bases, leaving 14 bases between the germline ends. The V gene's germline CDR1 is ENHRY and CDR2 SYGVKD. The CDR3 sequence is CAIRGPGGDTQYF. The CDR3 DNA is TGTGCCATCCGGGGGCCCGGCGGAGATACGCAGTATTTT.

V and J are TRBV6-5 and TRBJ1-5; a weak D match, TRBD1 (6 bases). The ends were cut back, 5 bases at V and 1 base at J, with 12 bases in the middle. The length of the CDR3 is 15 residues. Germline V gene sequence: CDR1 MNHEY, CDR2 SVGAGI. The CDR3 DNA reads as TGTGCCAGCAGTGCACAGGGTTGGAGCAATCAGCCCCAGCATTTT. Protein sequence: CASSAQGWSNQPQHF.

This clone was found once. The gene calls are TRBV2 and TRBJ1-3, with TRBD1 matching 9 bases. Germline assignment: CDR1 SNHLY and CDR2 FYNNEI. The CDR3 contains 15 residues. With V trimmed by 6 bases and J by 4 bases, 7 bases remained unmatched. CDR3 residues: CASRKQGASGNTIYF. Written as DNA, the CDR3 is TGTGCCAGCAGGAAACAGGGGGCGTCAGGAAACACCATATATTTT. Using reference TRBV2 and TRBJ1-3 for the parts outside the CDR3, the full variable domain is EPEVTQTPSHQVTQMGQEVILRCVPISNHLYFYWYRQILGQKVEFLVSFYNNEISEKSEIFDDQFSVERPDGSNFTLKIRSTKLEDSAMYFCASRKQGASGNTIYFGEGSWLTVV.

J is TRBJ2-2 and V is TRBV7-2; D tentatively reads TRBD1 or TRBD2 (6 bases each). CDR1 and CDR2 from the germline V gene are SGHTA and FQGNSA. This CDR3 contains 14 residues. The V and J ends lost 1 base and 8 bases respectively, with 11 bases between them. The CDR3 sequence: CASSLGQGRGELFF. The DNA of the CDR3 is TGTGCCAGCAGCTTAGGGCAGGGGAGGGGGGAGCTGTTTTTT.

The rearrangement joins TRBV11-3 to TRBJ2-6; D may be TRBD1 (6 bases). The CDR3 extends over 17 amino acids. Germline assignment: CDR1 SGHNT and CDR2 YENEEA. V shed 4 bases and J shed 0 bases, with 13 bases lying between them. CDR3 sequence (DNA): TGTGCCAGCAGCTCGGGAACAGGGAACTCTGGGGCCAACGTCCTGACTTTC. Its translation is CASSSGTGNSGANVLTF.

For the CDR3, the DNA is TGTGCCAGCGCCCCCGGGGGGGCCTGGACCTACACCTTC. It is translated as CASAPGGAWTYTF. This sequence joins TRBV6-5 and TRBJ1-2, with a possible D match to TRBD1 (6 bases). Trimming removed 8 bases at V and 10 bases at J, with 20 bases between. The CDR3 spans 13 residues. Germline CDR1 MNHEY, CDR2 SVGAGI.

CDR3 loop: CASSSASGGSGEQYF. In DNA form, the CDR3 reads TGTGCCAGCAGCTCAGCTAGCGGGGGATCTGGCGAGCAGTACTTC. The J gene is TRBJ2-7, the V gene TRBV5-4; TRBD2 matches at 10 bases. The CDR3 runs 15 residues. The germline V gene encodes CDR1 SGHNT and CDR2 YYREEE (reference sequence). V shed 3 bases and J 6 bases; nucleotides not matched to a gene: 9.

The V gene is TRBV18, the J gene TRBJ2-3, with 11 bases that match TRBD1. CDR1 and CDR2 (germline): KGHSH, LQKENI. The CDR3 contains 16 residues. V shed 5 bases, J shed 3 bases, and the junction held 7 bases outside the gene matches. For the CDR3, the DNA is TGTGCCAGCTCATCGGGGACAGGGGGTGGAACAGATACGCAGTATTTT. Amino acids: CASSSGTGGGTDTQYF.

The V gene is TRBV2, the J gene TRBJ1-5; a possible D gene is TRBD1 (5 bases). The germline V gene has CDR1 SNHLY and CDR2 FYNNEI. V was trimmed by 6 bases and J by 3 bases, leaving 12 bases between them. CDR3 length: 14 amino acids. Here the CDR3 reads CASRSGRDNQPQHF. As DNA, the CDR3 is TGTGCCAGCAGGAGTGGCAGGGACAATCAGCCCCAGCATTTT.

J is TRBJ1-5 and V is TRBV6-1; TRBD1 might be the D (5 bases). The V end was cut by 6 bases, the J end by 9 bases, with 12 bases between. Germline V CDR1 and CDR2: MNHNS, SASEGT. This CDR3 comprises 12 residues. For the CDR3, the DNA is TGTGCCAGCAGGGGGACCCTTCGGCCCCAGCATTTT. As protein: CASRGTLRPQHF.